One and the same sample provided the 16 T cell receptor beta chains below, sequenced in a study of T cell responses to AZD1222 COVID-19 vaccine. Libraries were prepared by immunoSEQ multiplex PCR; TCRdb keeps only in-frame clonotypes and omits some of them. The table lists approximately 150,000 clones, 86% of them singletons. Sequencing used peripheral blood, obtained 28 days after the second AZD1222 dose. All receptors derive from an adult who received the AZD1222 COVID-19 vaccine.

This rearrangement joins TRBV6-5 to TRBJ2-2; tentatively, D is TRBD2 (5 bases). Germline V lookup: CDR1 MNHEY, CDR2 SVGAGI. Trimming shortened V by 8 bases and J by 3 bases, and 16 bases separated the two germline ends. The CDR3 totals 15 residues. CDR3 DNA sequence: TGTGCCAGCGACTCCCGGGGTATCGACACCGGGGAGCTGTTTTTT. It yields the protein CASDSRGIDTGELFF.

The CDR3 nucleotides read TGTGCCAGCAGCGTACGGGCCGTCTTGGATGAGCAGTTCTTC. It codes for CASSVRAVLDEQFF. The rearrangement uses TRBV9 and TRBJ2-1; D is uncertain. Germline V gene sequence: CDR1 SGDLS, CDR2 YYNGEE. This CDR3 has 14 amino acids. The V gene lost 1 base and the J gene lost 8 bases, with 13 bases spanning the gap.

The chain joins TRBV20-1 to TRBJ2-5; no clear D gene. The length of the CDR3 is 11 residues. Trimming shortened V by 2 bases and J by 5 bases, and 6 bases separated the two germline ends. In germline, CDR1 is DFQATT, CDR2 SNEGSKA (reference sequence). CDR3 nucleotides: TGCAGTGCTAGAAACCCGGAGACCCAGTACTTC. Translated, it gives CSARNPETQYF.

In the case of this clone: Other nucleotide sequences from this sample produce the same CDR3. This chain links TRBV2 with TRBJ1-2; D is ambiguous. Germline loops: CDR1 SNHLY, CDR2 FYNNEI. The V end was cut by 1 base, the J end by 7 bases, with 4 bases between. The length of the CDR3 is 11 residues. DNA for the CDR3: TGTGCCAGCAGTGAAGTAGGTGGCTACACCTTC. Encoded protein: CASSEVGGYTF.

Only a few counts were recorded for this clone. V is TRBV7-6 and J is TRBJ2-1; TRBD2 agrees at 13 bases. CDR1 and CDR2 from the germline V gene are SGHVS and FNYEAQ. The CDR3 totals 15 residues. J was trimmed by 6 bases and V by 5 bases; bases with no gene match: 4. The CDR3 reads CASSGTSGVLNEQFF. The CDR3 DNA reads as TGTGCCAGCAGCGGGACTAGCGGGGTCCTCAATGAGCAGTTCTTC.

This clone has more than one count but fewer than ten. The chain has TRBV6-5 and TRBJ2-5, with D possibly being TRBD1 (6 bases). The length of the CDR3 is 15 residues. V dropped 4 bases and J dropped 2 bases, with 14 bases sitting between them. From germline, CDR1 is MNHEY and CDR2 SVGAGI. The CDR3 here is CASSSLQGSQETQYF. The CDR3 bases are TGTGCCAGCAGTTCACTTCAGGGGTCTCAAGAGACCCAGTACTTC.

The V gene is TRBV29-1, the J gene TRBJ2-7; D gene uncertain. The CDR3 is 15 residues long. Germline assignment: CDR1 SQVTM and CDR2 ANQGSEA. Trimming took 1 base from V and 3 from J, leaving 16 bases between them. In nucleotides, the CDR3 is TGCAGCGTTGAAGCTTCAAACTCATATGACTACGAGCAGTACTTC. Amino acid sequence: CSVEASNSYDYEQYF.

The rearrangement joins TRBV6-1 to TRBJ1-5, with D possibly TRBD1 on 6 matching bases. The germline V and J ends were trimmed by 2 bases and 3 bases, with 14 bases remaining between them. The germline gives CDR1 MNHNS, CDR2 SASEGT. The CDR3 has 16 residues. The CDR3 DNA is TGTGCCAGCAGTGAATTGGGGGGGGCTACCAATCAGCCCCAGCATTTT. It is translated as CASSELGGATNQPQHF.

V usage is TRBV9 and J usage is TRBJ1-1; unclear D gene. V lost 0 bases, J lost 3 bases, and 9 bases lay in between. Germline CDR1 SGDLS, CDR2 YYNGEE. CDR3 size: 14 residues. The CDR3 sequence: CASSVGWGYTEAFF. The CDR3 nucleotides read TGTGCCAGCAGCGTAGGATGGGGATACACTGAAGCTTTCTTT.

The V gene is TRBV6-5, the J gene TRBJ1-1; maybe TRBD1 (5 bases). Germline V gene data show CDR1 as MNHEY and CDR2 as SVGAGI. CDR3 length equals 12 residues. V was trimmed by 5 bases and J by 6 bases, leaving 10 bases between them. The CDR3 DNA reads TGTGCCAGCAGTCCCAGGGATTCTGAAGCTTTCTTT. Its protein product is CASSPRDSEAFF.

J is TRBJ2-2 and V is TRBV11-2; D is unresolved. The germline V and J ends were trimmed by 4 bases and 6 bases, with 3 bases remaining between them. Germline CDR1 and CDR2: SGHAT and FQNNGV. This CDR3 spans 11 amino acids. This CDR3 is CASSYAGELFF. CDR3 nucleotides: TGTGCCAGCAGCTACGCCGGGGAGCTGTTTTTT. Together with reference TRBV11-2 and TRBJ2-2, the CDR3 gives the full variable domain: EAGVAQSPRYKIIEKRQSVAFWCNPISGHATLYWYQQILGQGPKLLIQFQNNGVVDDSQLPKDRFSAERLKGVDSTLKIQPAKLEDSAVYLCASSYAGELFFGEGSRLTVL.

This clone was counted once. This chain links TRBV5-1 with TRBJ2-1; TRBD2 aligns across 9 bases. The CDR3 is made up of 19 amino acids. V shed 5 bases and J 0 bases; nucleotides not matched to a gene: 15. Germline loops: CDR1 SGHRS, CDR2 YFSETQ. CDR3 in amino acids: CASSYGDPSGDYSYNEQFF. Written as DNA, the CDR3 is TGCGCCAGCAGTTATGGAGATCCTAGCGGGGACTACTCCTACAATGAGCAGTTCTTC. The full variable domain, in which reference TRBV5-1 and TRBJ2-1 provide the parts outside the CDR3, is KAGVTQTPRYLIKTRGQQVTLSCSPISGHRSVSWYQQTPGQGLQFLFEYFSETQRNKGNFPGRFSGRQFSNSRSEMNVSTLELGDSALYLCASSYGDPSGDYSYNEQFFGPGTRLTVL.

This rearrangement joins TRBV4-1 to TRBJ2-1; 10 bases are shared with TRBD1. The CDR3 covers 15 residues. V trimming: 5 bases; J trimming: 4 bases; junction bases outside the gene matches: 5. The germline CDR1 and CDR2 sequences are MGHRA and YSYEKL. The CDR3 reads CASSSPGQGYNEQFF. DNA for the CDR3: TGCGCCAGCAGCTCACCGGGACAGGGGTACAATGAGCAGTTCTTC.

This clone was observed once. The rearrangement uses TRBV9 and TRBJ1-1; D perhaps matches TRBD1 (5 bases). CDR3 length equals 15 residues. The V gene lost 3 bases and the J gene lost 4 bases, with 16 bases spanning the gap. Germline lookup yields CDR1 SGDLS and CDR2 YYNGEE. CDR3 residues: CASSAVGRLGTEAFF. The CDR3 nucleotides are TGTGCCAGCAGCGCAGTGGGGCGATTGGGCACTGAAGCTTTCTTT.

The rearrangement uses TRBV6-5 and TRBJ1-4; tentatively, D is TRBD1 (5 bases). The ends were cut back, 4 bases at V and 3 bases at J, with 12 bases in the middle. CDR1 and CDR2 (germline): MNHEY, SVGAGI. This CDR3 is 15 amino acids long. The CDR3 coding sequence is TGTGCCAGCAGTTCAGACGGGGGTCCTAATGAAAAACTGTTTTTT. Translation: CASSSDGGPNEKLFF.

This clone was detected a few times. This rearrangement joins TRBV10-3 to TRBJ2-7; D might be TRBD2 (6 bases). Germline CDR1 ENHRY, CDR2 SYGVKD. The CDR3 has 13 residues. Trimming removed 1 base from V and 7 bases from J, with 11 bases in between. Here the CDR3 DNA reads TGTGCCATCAGTGAGTTAAACGCGGGGGAGCAGTACTTC. Translation: CAISELNAGEQYF.